Each of the 14 T cell receptor beta chains below was sequenced from the same sample in a study of long-term antiretroviral therapy in people with HIV. With survey level as its setting, the immunoSEQ assay was v3.0. Some clones are missing from TCRdb's copy, which holds only in-frame ones; the method was immunoSEQ multiplex PCR. The sample holds tens of thousands of clones, 85% seen once. The sample was unsorted PBMCs, taken 2.3 years after starting antiretroviral therapy. The receptors were sampled from a man aged 35-49 years with HIV.

The chain recombines TRBV27 with TRBJ2-1, with D possibly called TRBD1 or TRBD2 (5 bases each). The CDR3 contains 16 residues. Trimming took 2 bases from V and 2 from J, leaving 13 bases between them. Germline-derived CDR1 and CDR2 are MNHEY and SMNVEV (reference sequence). Here the CDR3 reads CASSLVGTYPYNEQFF. The CDR3 coding sequence is TGTGCCAGCAGTTTAGTAGGGACGTATCCCTACAATGAGCAGTTCTTC.

The chain recombines TRBV7-9 with TRBJ1-4; D unresolved. The CDR3 has 13 amino acids. Germline V gene data show CDR1 as SEHNR and CDR2 as FQNEAQ (reference sequence). Trimming removed 4 bases from V and 8 bases from J, with 11 bases in between. The CDR3, as DNA: TGTGCCAGCAGCTCTGGACCCGGGGAAAAACTGTTTTTT. This gives the protein CASSSGPGEKLFF.

The chain carries TRBV4-1 and TRBJ2-1; no clear D gene. Germline loops: CDR1 MGHRA, CDR2 YSYEKL. The V and J ends lost 0 bases and 4 bases respectively, with 10 bases between them. This CDR3 contains 15 residues. CDR3 bases: TGCGCCAGCAGCCAAGATAGGGCAGAATACAATGAGCAGTTCTTC. Translating it yields CASSQDRAEYNEQFF.

The chain carries TRBV10-2 and TRBJ1-1; D not certain. CDR1 and CDR2 (germline): WSHSY, SAAADI. The CDR3 loop spans 13 amino acids. V was trimmed by 9 bases and J by 5 bases, leaving 16 bases between them. CDR3 in DNA: TGCGCCAGTACAGAACTTTTGACAACTGAAGCTTTCTTT. Translation: CASTELLTTEAFF.

The chain links TRBV2 to TRBJ1-5; D is unclear. V lost 4 bases and J lost 6, with 22 bases in between. The CDR3 is made up of 17 amino acids. Per germline, CDR1 SNHLY and CDR2 FYNNEI. The CDR3 here is CASSVAGANSKGQPQHF. CDR3 bases: TGTGCCAGCAGTGTTGCCGGAGCGAACAGTAAGGGTCAGCCCCAGCATTTT.

V is TRBV25-1 and J is TRBJ1-3; TRBD1 might be the D (6 bases). V lost 7 bases to trimming and J lost 1 base, with 11 bases between them. Germline-derived CDR1 and CDR2 are MGHDK and SYGVNS. This CDR3 has 14 amino acids. The CDR3 nucleotides read TGTGCCAGCACCGGGACACAATCTGGAAACACCATATATTTT. This gives the protein CASTGTQSGNTIYF.

This clone is a singleton in its sample. This sequence joins TRBV13 and TRBJ1-5; weak D call: TRBD1 (5 bases). V was clipped by 5 bases and J by 11 bases, with 16 bases between them. Germline values: CDR1 PRHDT, CDR2 FYEKMQ (reference sequence). The CDR3 is 13 amino acids. CDR3 in amino acids: CASSMTSGGAQHF. The DNA of the CDR3 is TGTGCCAGCAGCATGACCAGCGGGGGGGCCCAGCATTTT.

This clone was observed a few times. V gene TRBV7-6 combines with J gene TRBJ2-7; D ambiguous. The ends were cut back, 1 base at V and 3 bases at J, with 7 bases in the middle. Germline V gives CDR1 SGHVS, CDR2 FNYEAQ. This CDR3 is built from 13 residues. CDR3 nucleotides: TGTGCCAGCAGCTTAGTAGTCAACTACGAGCAGTACTTC. This gives the protein CASSLVVNYEQYF.

This chain joins TRBV10-3 and TRBJ1-4, with D possibly matching TRBD1 (6 bases). Germline CDR1 is ENHRY and CDR2 is SYGVKD. The ends were cut back, 0 bases at V and 0 bases at J, with 11 bases in the middle. This CDR3 has 17 residues. The CDR3 reads CAISESDRTATNEKLFF. The CDR3 region has the DNA TGTGCCATCAGTGAGTCGGACAGAACTGCAACTAATGAAAAACTGTTTTTT.

This chain uses TRBV5-1 with TRBJ1-4; perhaps TRBD1 as D (5 bases). Trimming took 4 bases from V and 5 from J, leaving 15 bases between them. The CDR3 runs 15 residues. CDR1 is SGHRS and CDR2 is YFSETQ in the germline V gene. Written as DNA, the CDR3 is TGCGCCAGCAGCCCCCGGGACGGAAAAAATGAAAAACTGTTTTTT. Protein: CASSPRDGKNEKLFF.

The chain couples TRBV5-1 to TRBJ1-3, with D maybe TRBD1 (6 bases). There are 16 residues in the CDR3. Germline-derived CDR1 and CDR2 are SGHRS and YFSETQ. The V end was cut by 2 bases, the J end by 0 bases, with 12 bases between. Here the CDR3 DNA reads TGCGCCAGCAGCTTTACAGGACAGTTCTCTGGAAACACCATATATTTT. It translates to CASSFTGQFSGNTIYF. Full variable domain (remainder filled in from reference TRBV5-1 and TRBJ1-3): KAGVTQTPRYLIKTRGQQVTLSCSPISGHRSVSWYQQTPGQGLQFLFEYFSETQRNKGNFPGRFSGRQFSNSRSEMNVSTLELGDSALYLCASSFTGQFSGNTIYFGEGSWLTVV.

The chain uses TRBV27 and TRBJ2-1; 7 bases fit TRBD1. The V gene end was trimmed by 6 bases and the J gene end by 6 bases; junction bases not matched to a gene: 8. The CDR3 loop spans 14 amino acids. Germline V gives CDR1 MNHEY, CDR2 SMNVEV (reference sequence). The CDR3 here is CASSGQAFVNEQFF. The CDR3 coding sequence is TGTGCCAGCAGCGGACAGGCCTTCGTCAATGAGCAGTTCTTC.

This chain links TRBV2 with TRBJ1-2, with D perhaps matching TRBD1 (5 bases). This CDR3 is built from 13 residues. Between the trimmed V and J ends, which lost 5 bases and 6 bases, there was a span of 13 bases. Germline loops: CDR1 SNHLY, CDR2 FYNNEI. The CDR3: CASSYSGNDGYTF. Written as DNA, the CDR3 is TGTGCCAGCAGTTATTCAGGGAACGATGGCTACACCTTC.

This clone was recorded only once. The chain uses TRBV28 and TRBJ2-7; possible D gene TRBD1, 6 bases. CDR3 length: 14 residues. Germline assignment: CDR1 MDHEN and CDR2 SYDVKM. V shed 4 bases and J shed 6 bases, with 16 bases lying between them. CDR3 in amino acids: CASSSQGLPSEQYF. CDR3 DNA sequence: TGTGCCAGCAGTTCCCAGGGGTTGCCCTCCGAGCAGTACTTC.